The subject of this entry is one T cell receptor beta chain. Cohort allocation depended upon clinical history that participants reported. Per the study methods: Reference gene primer amplification gave estimated nucleated cell counts. Assay used: immunoSEQ multiplex PCR; TCRdb lists only in-frame clones, some missing. V and J calls and clone size follow that table, whereas D and trimming were derived from the DNA. This sample has around 140,000 clones, with 80% to 90% found just once. The sample belongs to a study of blood T cell repertoires in COVID-19. Trimming removed 3 bases from V and 3 bases from J, with 18 bases in between. The germline gives CDR1 DFQATT, CDR2 SNEGSKA (reference sequence). The CDR3 sequence is 15 residues long.

The gene calls are TRBV20-1 and TRBJ2-7, with a possible D match to TRBD2 (5 bases). The receptor comes from a man between 35 and 55 years old with acute COVID-19. The sequenced sample consisted of PBMCs or T cells enriched from blood (not recorded which). The CDR3 loop is CSASMSSLGYYEQYF. CDR3 in DNA: TGCAGTGCTAGTATGTCTAGCTTAGGTTACTACGAGCAGTACTTC.